This T cell receptor beta chain was observed in a study of identical twins. Study-level points and caveats: Diverse VJ usage suggested most zero-insertion clonotypes were not invariant T cells. The study found that models underestimated out-of-frame TCR alpha sharing in monozygotic twins.

Remarks on this clonotype: Its target is not known.

Template switching added a universal primer site; cDNA carried unique molecular identifiers. Each CDR3 protein is one row after TCRdb ran MiXCR on the 5' RACE reads. Altogether more than 400,000 distinct CDR3 sequences are present, 12% to 15% being singletons, with the ten largest covering roughly 0.46%. The germline gives CDR1 MGHRA, CDR2 YSYEKL. The length of the CDR3 is 14 residues. V shed 5 bases and J shed 0 bases, with 9 bases lying between them. The data also belong to a second study, concerning yellow fever vaccine responses in identical twins.

V usage is TRBV4-1 and J usage is TRBJ2-3; D is undetermined. This receptor was taken from a young woman in good health. Input material: CD4+ T cells sorted from blood. CDR3 sequence: CASSLVMSTDTQYF. The CDR3 DNA is TGCGCCAGCAGCTTAGTCATGAGCACAGATACGCAGTATTTT.